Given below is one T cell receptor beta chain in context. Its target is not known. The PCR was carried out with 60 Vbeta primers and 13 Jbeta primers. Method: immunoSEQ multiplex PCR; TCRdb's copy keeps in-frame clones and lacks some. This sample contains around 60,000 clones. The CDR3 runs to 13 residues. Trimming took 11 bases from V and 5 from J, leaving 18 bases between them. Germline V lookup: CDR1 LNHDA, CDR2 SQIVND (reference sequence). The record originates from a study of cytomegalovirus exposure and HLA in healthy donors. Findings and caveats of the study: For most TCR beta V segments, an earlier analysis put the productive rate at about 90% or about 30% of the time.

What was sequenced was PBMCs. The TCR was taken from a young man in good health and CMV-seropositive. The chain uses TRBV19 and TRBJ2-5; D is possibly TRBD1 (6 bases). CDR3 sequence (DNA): TGTGCCTGCGGAATCACAGGGCGGGAGACCCAGTACTTC. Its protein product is CACGITGRETQYF.